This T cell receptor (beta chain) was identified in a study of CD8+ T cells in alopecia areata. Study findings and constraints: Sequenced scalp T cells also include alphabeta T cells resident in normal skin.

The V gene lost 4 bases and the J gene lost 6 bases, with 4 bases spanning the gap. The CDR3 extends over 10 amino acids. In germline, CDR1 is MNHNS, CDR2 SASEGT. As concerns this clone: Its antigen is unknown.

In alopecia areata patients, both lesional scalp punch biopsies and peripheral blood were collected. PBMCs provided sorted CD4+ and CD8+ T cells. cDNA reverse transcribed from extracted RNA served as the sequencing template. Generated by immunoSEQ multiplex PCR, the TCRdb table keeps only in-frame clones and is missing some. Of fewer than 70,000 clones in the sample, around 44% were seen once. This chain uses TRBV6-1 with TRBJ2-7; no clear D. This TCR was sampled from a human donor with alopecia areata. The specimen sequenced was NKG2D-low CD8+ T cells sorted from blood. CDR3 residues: CASSGSEQYF. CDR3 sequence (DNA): TGTGCCAGCAGTGGTAGCGAGCAGTACTTC.